This T cell receptor beta chain originates from a study of graft-versus-host responses after intestinal transplantation. Overall study context: Transplant types were multivisceral, liver-intestinal, or isolated intestinal. Whole-study findings and limits: Those patients showing graft-donor T cell macrochimerism displayed high graft-versus-host to host-versus-graft clonal ratios in allografts. Recipient bone marrow held GvH clones, some seen earlier in ileum or blood.

CDR1 and CDR2 from the germline V gene are SQVTM and ANQGSEA. The CDR3 covers 12 residues. With 4 bases removed from V and 6 bases from J, the gap between germline ends came to 11 bases. The repertoire was sequenced with immunoSEQ multiplex PCR; TCRdb's copy has only in-frame clones and lacks some. Of 130,000 or so clones listed, about 93% are singletons. As regards this clone: The antigen is not known.

V is TRBV29-1 and J is TRBJ2-3; D perhaps matches TRBD2 (6 bases). This clonotype was sampled from a human donor who received an intestinal transplant. The source material was unstimulated CD4+ T cells sorted from spleen or lymph node cells, sampled before intestinal transplant. The CDR3 sequence: CSVVKGLDTQYF. The CDR3 DNA sequence: TGCAGCGTTGTAAAGGGACTGGATACGCAGTATTTT.